This T cell receptor beta chain was sequenced for a study of T cell responses to AZD1222 COVID-19 vaccine (dated by TCRdb to about 2021). Regarding the study in general: A total of approximately 240 trial participants underwent TCR sequencing, of whom 207 received two doses of AZD1222 and some 25 received two doses of the MenACWY control vaccine. Trial participants were enrolled by age into 18-55, 56-69 and 70-plus year subgroups, with about 150, 27 and 61 TCR-sequenced participants respectively.

Trimming accounts for 5 bases at V and 8 bases at J, while the number of junction bases matched to no gene is 7. From the cysteine up to the phenylalanine, the CDR3 has a length of 15 residues. Kept here is only the CDR3 DNA, which spans 45 bases and is read in frame from base 1. CDR1 MNHEY and CDR2 SVGEGT were looked up in the germline V gene. As regards this clone: It lacks a known antigen. No qualities accompany the bases; no much larger clone lies one base away.

Taken with the paper, the label for time point translates to: about 28 days (+/-7) after the second vaccine dose. Per the publication, the treatment or condition label means: meningococcal conjugate vaccine given as trial control. Samples from vaccinated people were obtained from the UK trials COV001 and COV002, which included a single-blind randomized controlled phase 2/3 trial of AZD1222 (ChAdOx1 nCoV-19) in healthy adults. For TCRbeta chain sequencing, PBMC samples were collected from trial participants at day 0 and at day 28 after the second dose. Paper-wide results and their limitations: Conclusions about previously exposed vaccinees are limited, since just 5 or 6 AZD1222 recipients were seropositive for SARS-CoV-2 at baseline. The 56-69-year group was small, and its depth increase did not reach significance, likely because of low power. Because no day 14 peak-response samples were available, repertoires were characterized only after the peak T cell response. Reportedly, close to half of the unique spike-specific TCRs recognized epitopes lying outside the regions that are mutated in the B.1.351 and B.1.1.7 variants. Participants were mostly white British, with more females than males. The authors suggested clonal diversity may have been underestimated. The whole spike protein was spanned by vaccine-associated CD4 TCRs, and dominant responses were seen in regions 160-218 and 743-854. After two AZD1222 doses, both the breadth and the depth of spike-specific TCRs were significantly higher than at day 0 and than in MenACWY recipients.

The CDR3 regions of human TCRbeta chains were analyzed by immunosequencing. For the original study's pipeline: TCRs in the repertoires were compared against a reference library of SARS-CoV-2-specific TCRs that had been generated with the MIRA antigen-specificity platform. Breadth meant the fraction of unique TCRs that were SARS-CoV-2-associated, whereas depth meant the fraction of total T cells that were SARS-CoV-2-associated. Using the MIRA data, every spike-specific TCR was mapped to the spike region that the TCR reacted to and assigned to either a CD4 or a CD8 class. Log10-transformed breadth and depth values were compared by one-way ANOVA with Sidak's multiple comparisons tests. TCRdb re-hosts the immuneACCESS table, in-frame sequences only. Its copies lack some clones; in the studies checked, an unresolved V gene accounts for under half of them, and the cause for the rest is not known. D and trimming were read from the DNA, whereas the V and J calls and clone size are those reported in that table. The sample table contains fewer than 200,000 clones; only one count was recorded for over 80% of them. In total, the top ten clones hold 3.5% to 4.5% of the sample.

The sequence was collected from an adult who received the MenACWY meningococcal vaccine as a control. The starting material was peripheral blood, obtained 28 days after the second dose of the MenACWY control vaccine. The chain is assembled from TRBV6-2 or TRBV6-3 and TRBJ2-3; 13 bases in the junction line up with TRBD2. The CDR3 reads CASSTSLAGGRTQYF. The bases are TGTGCCAGCAGTACCTCACTAGCGGGAGGGCGTACGCAGTATTTT.